This TCR beta chain is from a study of cytomegalovirus exposure and HLA in healthy donors. The V and J ends lost 4 bases and 0 bases respectively, with 6 bases between them. The CDR3 extends over 13 amino acids. Germline loops: CDR1 LNHDA, CDR2 SQIVND (reference sequence). The PCR contained 60 Vbeta and 13 Jbeta primers. Libraries were prepared by immunoSEQ multiplex PCR; TCRdb keeps only in-frame clonotypes and omits some of them. This table has roughly 130,000 clones, more than 60% appearing once. The receptor was isolated from a woman in her thirties or forties in good health and CMV-seropositive. Sequencing was done on a sample of PBMCs. The chain uses TRBV19 and TRBJ1-2; D remains unclear. CDR3 residues: CASSRQANYGYTF. In DNA form, the CDR3 reads TGTGCCAGTAGTAGACAAGCTAACTATGGCTACACCTTC. Based on the CDR3 plus reference TRBV19 and TRBJ1-2, the full variable domain is DGGITQSPKYLFRKEGQNVTLSCEQNLNHDAMYWYRQDPGQGLRLIYYSQIVNDFQKGDIAEGYSVSREKKESFPLTVTSAQKNPTAFYLCASSRQANYGYTFGSGTRLTVV.